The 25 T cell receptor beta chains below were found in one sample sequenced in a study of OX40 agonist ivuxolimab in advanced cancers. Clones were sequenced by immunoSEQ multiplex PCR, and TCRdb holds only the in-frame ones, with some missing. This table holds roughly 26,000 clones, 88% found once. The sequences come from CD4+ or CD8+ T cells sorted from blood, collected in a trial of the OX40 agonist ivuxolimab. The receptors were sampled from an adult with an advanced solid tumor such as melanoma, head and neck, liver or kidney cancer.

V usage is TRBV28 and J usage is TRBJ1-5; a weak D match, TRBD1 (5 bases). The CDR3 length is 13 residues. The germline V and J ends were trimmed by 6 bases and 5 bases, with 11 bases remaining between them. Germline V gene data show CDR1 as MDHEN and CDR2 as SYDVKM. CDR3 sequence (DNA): TGTGCCAGCAGACTACAGGTTCATCAGCCCCAGCATTTT. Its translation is CASRLQVHQPQHF.

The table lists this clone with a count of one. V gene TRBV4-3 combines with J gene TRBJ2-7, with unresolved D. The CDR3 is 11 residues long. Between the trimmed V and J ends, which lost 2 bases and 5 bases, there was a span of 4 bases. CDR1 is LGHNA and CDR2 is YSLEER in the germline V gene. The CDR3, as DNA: TGCGCCAGCAGCCAACTTAACGAGCAGTACTTC. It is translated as CASSQLNEQYF.

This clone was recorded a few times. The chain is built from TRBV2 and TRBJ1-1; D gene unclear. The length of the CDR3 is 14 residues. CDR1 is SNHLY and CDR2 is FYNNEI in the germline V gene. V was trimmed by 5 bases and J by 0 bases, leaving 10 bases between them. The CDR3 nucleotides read TGTGCCAGCAGTCCTACTATTTTGAACACTGAAGCTTTCTTT. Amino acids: CASSPTILNTEAFF.

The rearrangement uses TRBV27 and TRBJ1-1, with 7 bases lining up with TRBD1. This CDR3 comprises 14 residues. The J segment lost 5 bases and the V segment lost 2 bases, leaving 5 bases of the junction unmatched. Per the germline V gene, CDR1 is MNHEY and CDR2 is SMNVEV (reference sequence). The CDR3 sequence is CASSLRGGATEAFF. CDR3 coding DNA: TGTGCCAGCAGTTTACGAGGGGGCGCTACTGAAGCTTTCTTT.

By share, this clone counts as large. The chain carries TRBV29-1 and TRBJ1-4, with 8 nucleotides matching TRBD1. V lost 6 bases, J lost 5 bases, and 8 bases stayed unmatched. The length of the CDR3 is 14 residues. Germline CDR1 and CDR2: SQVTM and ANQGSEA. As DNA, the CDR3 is TGCAGCGTACAACAGGGGGGAGAAAATGAAAAACTGTTTTTT. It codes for CSVQQGGENEKLFF.

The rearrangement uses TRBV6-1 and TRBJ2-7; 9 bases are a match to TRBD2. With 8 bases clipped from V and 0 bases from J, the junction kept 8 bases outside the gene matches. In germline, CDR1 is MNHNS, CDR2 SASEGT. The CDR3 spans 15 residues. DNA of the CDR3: TGTGCCAGCCAGGAGGCGGGAGGGGGCTCCTACGAGCAGTACTTC. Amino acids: CASQEAGGGSYEQYF.

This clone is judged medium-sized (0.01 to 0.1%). The CDR3 is CAWMGSGRGNTIYF. The CDR3 DNA sequence: TGTGCCTGGATGGGCTCCGGACGTGGAAACACCATATATTTT. The chain couples TRBV30 to TRBJ1-3, with D unresolved. Germline V gene sequence: CDR1 GTSNPN, CDR2 SVGIG (reference sequence). The CDR3 extends over 14 amino acids. V lost 4 bases to trimming and J lost 3 bases, with 13 bases between them.

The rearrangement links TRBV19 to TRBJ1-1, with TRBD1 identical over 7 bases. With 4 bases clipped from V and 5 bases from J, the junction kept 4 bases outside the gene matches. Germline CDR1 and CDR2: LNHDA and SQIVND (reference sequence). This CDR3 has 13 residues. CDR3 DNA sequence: TGTGCCAGTAGTACCGGGACAGTTACTGAAGCTTTCTTT. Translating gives CASSTGTVTEAFF.

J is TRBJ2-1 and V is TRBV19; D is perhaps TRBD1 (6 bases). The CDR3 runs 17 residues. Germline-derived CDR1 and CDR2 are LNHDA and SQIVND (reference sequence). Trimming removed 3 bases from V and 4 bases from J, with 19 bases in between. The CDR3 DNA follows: TGTGCCAGTAGTATCACCTTCGGGGACACCCGATACAATGAGCAGTTCTTC. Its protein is CASSITFGDTRYNEQFF.

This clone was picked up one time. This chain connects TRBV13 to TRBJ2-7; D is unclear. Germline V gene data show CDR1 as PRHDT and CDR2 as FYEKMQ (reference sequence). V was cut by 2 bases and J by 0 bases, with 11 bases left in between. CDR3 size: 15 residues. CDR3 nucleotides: TGTGCCAGCAGCTTATTCGACCTGAGCTCCTACGAGCAGTACTTC. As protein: CASSLFDLSSYEQYF.

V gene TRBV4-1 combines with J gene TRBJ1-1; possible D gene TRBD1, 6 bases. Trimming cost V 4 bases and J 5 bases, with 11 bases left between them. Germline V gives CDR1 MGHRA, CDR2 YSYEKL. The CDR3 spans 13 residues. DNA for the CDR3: TGCGCCAGCAGCCCGCAAGGGGGGACTGAAGCTTTCTTT. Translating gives CASSPQGGTEAFF.

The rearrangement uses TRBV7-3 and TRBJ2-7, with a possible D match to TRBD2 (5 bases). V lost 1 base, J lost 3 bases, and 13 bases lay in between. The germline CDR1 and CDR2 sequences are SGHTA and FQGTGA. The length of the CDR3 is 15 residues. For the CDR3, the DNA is TGTGCCAGCAGCTTAATTGAGGGTCTCGACTACGAGCAGTACTTC. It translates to CASSLIEGLDYEQYF.

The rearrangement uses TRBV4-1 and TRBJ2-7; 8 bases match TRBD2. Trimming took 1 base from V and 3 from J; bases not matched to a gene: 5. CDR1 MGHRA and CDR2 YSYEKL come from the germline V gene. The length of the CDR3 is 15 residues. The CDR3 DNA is TGCGCCAGCAGCCAAGTCCAGCGGGAGTACTACGAGCAGTACTTC. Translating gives CASSQVQREYYEQYF.

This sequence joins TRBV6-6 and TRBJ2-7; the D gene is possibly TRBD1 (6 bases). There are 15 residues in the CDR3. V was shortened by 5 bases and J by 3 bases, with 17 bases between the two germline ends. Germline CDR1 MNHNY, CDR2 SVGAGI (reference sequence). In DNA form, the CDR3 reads TGTGCCAGCAGTGACACAGGGAAATGGATCTACGAGCAGTACTTC. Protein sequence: CASSDTGKWIYEQYF.

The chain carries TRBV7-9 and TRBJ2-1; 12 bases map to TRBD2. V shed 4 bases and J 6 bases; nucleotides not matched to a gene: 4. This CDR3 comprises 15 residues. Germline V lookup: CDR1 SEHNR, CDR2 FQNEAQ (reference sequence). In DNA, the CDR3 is TGTGCCAGCAGCTCCCTAGCGGGGGGGATCAATGAGCAGTTCTTC. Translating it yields CASSSLAGGINEQFF.

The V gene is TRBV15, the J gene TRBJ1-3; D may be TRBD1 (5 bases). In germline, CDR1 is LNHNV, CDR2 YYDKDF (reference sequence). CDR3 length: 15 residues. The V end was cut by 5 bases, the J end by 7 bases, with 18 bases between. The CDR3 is CATSSDSGAPNTIYF. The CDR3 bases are TGTGCCACCAGCTCCGACAGCGGGGCACCGAACACCATATATTTT.

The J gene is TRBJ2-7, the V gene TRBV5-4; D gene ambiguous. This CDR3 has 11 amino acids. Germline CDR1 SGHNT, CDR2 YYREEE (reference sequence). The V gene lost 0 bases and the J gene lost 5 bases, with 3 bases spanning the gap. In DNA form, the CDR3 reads TGTGCCAGCAGCTTGGGGGACGAGCAGTACTTC. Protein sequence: CASSLGDEQYF.

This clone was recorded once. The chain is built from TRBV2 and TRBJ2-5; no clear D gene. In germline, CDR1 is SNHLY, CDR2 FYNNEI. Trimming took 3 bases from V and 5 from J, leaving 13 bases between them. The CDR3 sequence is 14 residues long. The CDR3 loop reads CASSELLLGETQYF. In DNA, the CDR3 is TGTGCCAGCAGTGAGCTACTCCTGGGTGAGACCCAGTACTTC.

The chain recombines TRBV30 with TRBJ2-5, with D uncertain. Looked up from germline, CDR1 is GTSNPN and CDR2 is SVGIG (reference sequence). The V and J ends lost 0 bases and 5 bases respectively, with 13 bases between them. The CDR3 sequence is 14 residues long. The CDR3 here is CAWSVTALGETQYF. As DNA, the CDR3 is TGTGCCTGGAGTGTAACTGCGCTGGGGGAGACCCAGTACTTC. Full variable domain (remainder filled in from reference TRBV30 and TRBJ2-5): SQTIHQWPATLVQPVGSPLSLECTVEGTSNPNLYWYRQAAGRGLQLLFYSVGIGQISSEVPQNLSASRPQDRQFILSSKKLLLSDSGFYLCAWSVTALGETQYFGPGTRLLVL.

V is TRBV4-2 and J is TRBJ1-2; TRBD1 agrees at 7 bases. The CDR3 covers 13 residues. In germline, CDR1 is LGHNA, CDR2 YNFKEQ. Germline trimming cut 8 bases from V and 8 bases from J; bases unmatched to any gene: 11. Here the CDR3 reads CASQGGRRPGYTF. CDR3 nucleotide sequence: TGTGCCAGCCAGGGGGGCAGGCGACCCGGCTACACCTTC.

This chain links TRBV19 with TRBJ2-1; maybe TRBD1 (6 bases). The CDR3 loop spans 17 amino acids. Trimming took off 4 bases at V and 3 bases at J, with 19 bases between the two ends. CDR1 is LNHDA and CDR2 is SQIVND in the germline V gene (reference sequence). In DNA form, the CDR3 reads TGTGCCAGTAGTACGACCTCAGGGGACCTCCTCTACAATGAGCAGTTCTTC. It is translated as CASSTTSGDLLYNEQFF.

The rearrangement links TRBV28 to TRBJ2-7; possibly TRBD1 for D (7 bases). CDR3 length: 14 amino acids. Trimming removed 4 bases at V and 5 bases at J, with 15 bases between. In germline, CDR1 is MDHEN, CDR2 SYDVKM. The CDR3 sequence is CASSSQDREDEQYF. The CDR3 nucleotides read TGTGCCAGCAGTTCCCAAGACAGGGAGGACGAGCAGTACTTC. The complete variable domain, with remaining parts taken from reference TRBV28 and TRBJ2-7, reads DVKVTQSSRYLVKRTGEKVFLECVQDMDHENMFWYRQDPGLGLRLIYFSYDVKMKEKGDIPEGYSVSREKKERFSLILESASTNQTSMYLCASSSQDREDEQYFGPGTRLTVT.

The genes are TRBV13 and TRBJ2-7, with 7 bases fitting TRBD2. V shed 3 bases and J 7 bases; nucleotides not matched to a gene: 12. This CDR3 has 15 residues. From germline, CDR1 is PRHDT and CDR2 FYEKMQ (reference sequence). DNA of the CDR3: TGTGCCAGCAGCTTCCGGGAGGCTCTATCGGGGGAGCAGTACTTC. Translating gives CASSFREALSGEQYF. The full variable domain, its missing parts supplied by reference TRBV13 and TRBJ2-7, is AAGVIQSPRHLIKEKRETATLKCYPIPRHDTVYWYQQGPGQDPQFLISFYEKMQSDKGSIPDRFSAQQFSDYHSELNMSSLELGDSALYFCASSFREALSGEQYFGPGTRLTVT.

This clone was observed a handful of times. CDR3: CASSRVNTEAFF. The CDR3 region has the DNA TGTGCCAGCAGTCGAGTGAACACTGAAGCTTTCTTT. This chain links TRBV7-6 with TRBJ1-1, with D unclear. CDR1 is SGHVS and CDR2 is FNYEAQ in the germline V gene. The ends were cut back, 6 bases at V and 0 bases at J, with 5 bases in the middle. The CDR3 has 12 amino acids.

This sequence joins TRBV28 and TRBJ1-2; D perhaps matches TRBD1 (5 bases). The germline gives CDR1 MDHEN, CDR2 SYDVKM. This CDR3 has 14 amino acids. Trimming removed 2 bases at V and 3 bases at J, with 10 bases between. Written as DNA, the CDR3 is TGTGCCAGCAGTTTACGGGGGGATTACTATGGCTACACCTTC. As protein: CASSLRGDYYGYTF.